This T cell receptor (beta chain) was sequenced in a study of blood T cell repertoires in COVID-19. Across the study: Material from acute and convalescent COVID-19 was sourced from the United States, Italy and Spain. T cells, B-cell-depleted T cells, or PBMCs supplied cDNA or gDNA.

Per the study methods: For nucleated cells, counts were estimated from reference gene primer amplification. Sequencing was performed with immunoSEQ multiplex PCR; in TCRdb, only in-frame clones are kept and a portion is missing. The DNA was the basis for D and trimming; V, J and clone size are from that table. This sample has some 30,000 clones, with 80% to 90% found just once. The receptor's source is a human donor in a cohort sampled during active COVID-19. The sample consisted of peripheral blood.

The CDR3 protein is CASSWGLQETQYF. DNA of the CDR3: TGTGCCAGCAGTTGGGGACTCCAAGAGACCCAGTACTTC. The chain links TRBV12-3 or TRBV12-4 to TRBJ2-5; D may be TRBD2 (6 bases). With 4 bases removed from V and 1 base from J, the gap between germline ends came to 7 bases. This CDR3 is built from 13 residues.